This TCR beta chain originates from a study of T cells in localized non-small cell lung cancer. This CDR3 comprises 15 residues. Germline CDR1 is SGHVS and CDR2 is FQNEAQ. With 1 base removed from V and 2 bases from J, the gap between germline ends came to 11 bases. General study findings and limits: Researchers found a median approximately 55 of the top 100 tumor clones in adjacent lung. Only one tumor region was sequenced, so heterogeneity remains possible. Longer overall survival was associated with a higher density of T cells in the blood. Compared with tumor, uninvolved adjacent lung displayed greater T cell clonality, ranking highest overall.

Method: immunoSEQ multiplex PCR; TCRdb's copy keeps in-frame clones and lacks some. This table has approximately 35,000 clones, about 92% appearing once. About this clone: The antigen is unknown.

The chain employs TRBV7-8 and TRBJ1-1; D is possibly TRBD1 (5 bases). The receptor's source is a female donor aged 60 or older with stage I lung adenocarcinoma. Sequenced here: peripheral blood, sampled before any cancer treatment. The CDR3 here is CASSLEGRANTEAFF. In DNA, the CDR3 is TGTGCCAGCAGCTTAGAGGGCAGGGCTAACACTGAAGCTTTCTTT.